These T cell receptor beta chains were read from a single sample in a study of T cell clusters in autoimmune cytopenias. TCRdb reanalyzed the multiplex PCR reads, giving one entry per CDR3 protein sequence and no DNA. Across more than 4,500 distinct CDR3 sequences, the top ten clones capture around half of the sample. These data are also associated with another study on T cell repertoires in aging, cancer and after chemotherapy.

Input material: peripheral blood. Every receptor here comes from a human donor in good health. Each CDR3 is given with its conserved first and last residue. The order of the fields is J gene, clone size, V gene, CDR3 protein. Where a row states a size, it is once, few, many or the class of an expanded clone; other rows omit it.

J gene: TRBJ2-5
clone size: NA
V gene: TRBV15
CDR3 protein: CATSRGRGQGETQYF

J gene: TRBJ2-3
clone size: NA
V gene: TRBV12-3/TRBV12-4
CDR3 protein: CASRRHSADTQYF

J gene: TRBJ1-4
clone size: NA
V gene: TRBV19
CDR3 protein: CASKNSRDGGEKLFF

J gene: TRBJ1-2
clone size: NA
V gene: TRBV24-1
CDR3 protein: CATSGQGAAGYTF

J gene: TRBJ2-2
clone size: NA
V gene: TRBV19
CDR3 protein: CASSIGTGNTGELFF

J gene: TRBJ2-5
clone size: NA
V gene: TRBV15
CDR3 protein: CATSSFPTSGQETQYF

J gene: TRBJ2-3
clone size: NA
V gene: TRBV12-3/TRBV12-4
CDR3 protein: CASSLTAGTSDADTQYF

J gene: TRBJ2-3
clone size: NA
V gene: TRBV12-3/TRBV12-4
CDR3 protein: CASSLGAGGFTDTQYF

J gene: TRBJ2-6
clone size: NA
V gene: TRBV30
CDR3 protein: CAWGGVDSGANVLTF

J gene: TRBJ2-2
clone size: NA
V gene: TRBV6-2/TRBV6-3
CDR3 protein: CASTPEVEGTGELFF

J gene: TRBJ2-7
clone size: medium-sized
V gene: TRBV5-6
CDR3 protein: CASSQLYEQYF

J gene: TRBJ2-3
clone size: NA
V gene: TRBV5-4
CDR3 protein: CASSLGGTGLQDTQYF

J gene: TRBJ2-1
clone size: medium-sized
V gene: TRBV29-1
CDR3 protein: CSAEEDRGDEQFF

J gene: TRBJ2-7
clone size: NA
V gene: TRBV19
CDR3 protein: CASSIQVGLAGTYEQYF

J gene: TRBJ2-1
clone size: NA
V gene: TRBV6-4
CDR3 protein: CASSDSARDSNEQFF

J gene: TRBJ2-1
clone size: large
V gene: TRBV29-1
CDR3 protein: CSVPSGGGQFF

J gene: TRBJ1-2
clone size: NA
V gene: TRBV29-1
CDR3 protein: CSVGGGRAYYGYTF